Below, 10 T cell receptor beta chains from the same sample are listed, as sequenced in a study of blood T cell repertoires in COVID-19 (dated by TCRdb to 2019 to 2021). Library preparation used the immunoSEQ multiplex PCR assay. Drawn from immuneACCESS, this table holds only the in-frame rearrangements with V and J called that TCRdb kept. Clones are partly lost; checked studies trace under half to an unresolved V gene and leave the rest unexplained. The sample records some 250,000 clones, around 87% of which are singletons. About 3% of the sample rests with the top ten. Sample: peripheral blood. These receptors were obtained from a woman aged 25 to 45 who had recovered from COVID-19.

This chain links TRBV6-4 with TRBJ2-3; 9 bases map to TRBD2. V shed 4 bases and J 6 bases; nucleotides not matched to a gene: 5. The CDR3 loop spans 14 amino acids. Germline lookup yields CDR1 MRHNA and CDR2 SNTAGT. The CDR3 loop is CASSASTSGDTQYF. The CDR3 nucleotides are TGTGCCAGCAGTGCATCGACTAGCGGCGATACGCAGTATTTT.

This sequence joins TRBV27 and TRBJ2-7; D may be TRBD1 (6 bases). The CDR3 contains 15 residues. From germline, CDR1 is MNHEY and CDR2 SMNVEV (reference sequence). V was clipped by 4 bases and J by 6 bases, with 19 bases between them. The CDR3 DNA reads TGTGCCAGCAGTTCCAGGGGCCGAGGGATGAGCGAGCAGTACTTC. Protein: CASSSRGRGMSEQYF.

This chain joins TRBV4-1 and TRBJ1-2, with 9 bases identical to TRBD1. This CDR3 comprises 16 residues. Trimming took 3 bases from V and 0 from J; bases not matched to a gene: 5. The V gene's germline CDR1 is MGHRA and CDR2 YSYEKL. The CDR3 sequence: CASSQPRDRANYGYTF. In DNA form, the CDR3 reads TGCGCCAGCAGCCAGCCCCGGGACAGGGCTAACTATGGCTACACCTTC.

CDR3 nucleotide sequence: TGTGCCAGCAGCTTGGGGCAGGGATCCTATGGCTACACCTTC. Protein sequence: CASSLGQGSYGYTF. The rearrangement uses TRBV5-4 and TRBJ1-2; the D gene is possibly TRBD1 (5 bases). The CDR3 runs to 14 residues. The V end lost 0 bases, the J end lost 4 bases, and 10 bases lay between the germline ends. CDR1 is SGHNT and CDR2 is YYREEE in the germline V gene (reference sequence). The full variable domain, in which reference TRBV5-4 and TRBJ1-2 provide the parts outside the CDR3, is ETGVTQSPTHLIKTRGQQVTLRCSSQSGHNTVSWYQQALGQGPQFIFQYYREEENGRGNFPPRFSGLQFPNYSSELNVNALELDDSALYLCASSLGQGSYGYTFGSGTRLTVV.

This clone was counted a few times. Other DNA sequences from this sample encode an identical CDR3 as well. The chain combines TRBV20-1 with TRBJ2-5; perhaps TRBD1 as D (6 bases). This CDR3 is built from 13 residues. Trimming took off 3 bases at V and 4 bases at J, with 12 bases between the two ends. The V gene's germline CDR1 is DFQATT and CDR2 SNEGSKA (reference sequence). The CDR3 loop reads CSASGRGLETQYF. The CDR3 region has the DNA TGCAGTGCTAGTGGCAGGGGATTAGAGACCCAGTACTTC.

As DNA, the CDR3 is TGTGCCAGCAGCTTGGCAGGGGTCGGTCAGCCCCAGCATTTT. Its translation: CASSLAGVGQPQHF. The V gene is TRBV5-5, the J gene TRBJ1-5; weak D call: TRBD1 (6 bases). The CDR3 sequence is 14 residues long. Germline CDR1 and CDR2: SGHKS and YYEKEE (reference sequence). The ends were cut back, 0 bases at V and 6 bases at J, with 10 bases in the middle. Full variable domain (remainder filled in from reference TRBV5-5 and TRBJ1-5): DAGVTQSPTHLIKTRGQQVTLRCSPISGHKSVSWYQQVLGQGPQFIFQYYEKEERGRGNFPDRFSARQFPNYSSELNVNALLLGDSALYLCASSLAGVGQPQHFGDGTRLSIL.

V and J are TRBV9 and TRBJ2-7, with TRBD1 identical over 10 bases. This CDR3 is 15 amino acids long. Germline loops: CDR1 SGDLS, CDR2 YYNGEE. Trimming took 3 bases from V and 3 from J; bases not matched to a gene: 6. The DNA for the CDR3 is TGTGCCAGCAGCGCCGGACAGGGGGGCGGCTACGAGCAGTACTTC. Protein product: CASSAGQGGGYEQYF.

This chain's CDR3 is CASGFRGDRASAYEQYF. The CDR3 bases are TGTGCTAGTGGTTTCCGGGGTGATAGGGCCAGCGCCTACGAGCAGTACTTC. The chain couples TRBV12-5 to TRBJ2-7; tentatively, D is TRBD2 (5 bases). The V and J ends lost 3 bases and 2 bases respectively, with 20 bases between them. The CDR3 totals 17 residues. Looked up from germline, CDR1 is LGHNT and CDR2 is FRNRAP. Full variable domain (rest looked up from reference TRBV12-5 and TRBJ2-7): DARVTQTPRHKVTEMGQEVTMRCQPILGHNTVFWYRQTMMQGLELLAYFRNRAPLDDSGMPKDRFSAEMPDATLATLKIQPSEPRDSAVYFCASGFRGDRASAYEQYFGPGTRLTVT.

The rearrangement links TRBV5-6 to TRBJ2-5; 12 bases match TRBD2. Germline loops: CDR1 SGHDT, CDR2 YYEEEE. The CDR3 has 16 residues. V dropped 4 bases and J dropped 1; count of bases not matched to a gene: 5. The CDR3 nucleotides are TGTGCCAGCAGCCCCGTGACTAGCGGGGGCCAAGAGACCCAGTACTTC. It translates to CASSPVTSGGQETQYF.

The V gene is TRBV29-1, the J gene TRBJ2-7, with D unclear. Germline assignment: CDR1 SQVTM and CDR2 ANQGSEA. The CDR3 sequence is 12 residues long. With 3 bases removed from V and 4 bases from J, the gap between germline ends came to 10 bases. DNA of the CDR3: TGCAGCGTTGAGGGCCCGAAATACGAGCAGTACTTC. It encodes CSVEGPKYEQYF.